This T cell receptor (beta chain) was found in a study of beta chain features in type 1 diabetes. Study results and limitations: PCR, the amplification step, might favor shorter templates, equally in patients and controls. When Type 1 diabetes patients were examined, their TCRB CDR3s proved moderately but significantly shorter in all four CD4+ subsets.

The CDR3 totals 15 residues. Per germline, CDR1 SGDLS and CDR2 YYNGEE. Reverse transcription of all isolated RNA meant that expressed TCRB transcripts were sequenced. The method was immunoSEQ multiplex PCR; TCRdb's version includes in-frame clones alone and lacks a portion of them. This sample has 130,000 to 150,000 clones, with about 13% found just once. Of note for this clone: Its antigen is not identified.

The material sequenced was central memory CD4+ T cells from blood. This chain links TRBV9 with TRBJ2-5; maybe TRBD1 (6 bases). The better agreement between TRBJ2-7 and the DNA end casts doubt on the J call. This receptor was obtained from a young man with type 1 diabetes. As DNA, the CDR3 is TGTGCCAGCAGCCCCCGGGACACCAGCTCCTACGAGCAGTACTTC. Translated, it gives CASSPRDTSSYEQYF.